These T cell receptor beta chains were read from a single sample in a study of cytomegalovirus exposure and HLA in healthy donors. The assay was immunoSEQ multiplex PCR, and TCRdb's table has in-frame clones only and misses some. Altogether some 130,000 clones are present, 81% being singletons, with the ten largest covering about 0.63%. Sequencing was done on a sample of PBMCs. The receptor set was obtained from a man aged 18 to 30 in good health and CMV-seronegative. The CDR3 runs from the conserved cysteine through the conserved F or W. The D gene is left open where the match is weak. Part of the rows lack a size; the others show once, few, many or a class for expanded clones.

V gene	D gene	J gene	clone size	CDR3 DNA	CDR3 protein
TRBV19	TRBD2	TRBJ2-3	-	TGTGCCAGTAGTCGTCTAGCGGGGCAAACAGATACGCAGTATTTT	CASSRLAGQTDTQYF
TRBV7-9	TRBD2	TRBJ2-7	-	TGTGCCAGCAGCTTTCGGGGGGGCTCCTACGAGCAGTACTTC	CASSFRGGSYEQYF
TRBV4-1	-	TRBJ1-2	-	TGCGCCAGCAGCCGACCGGGGGGGGCACGGGGCTACACCTTC	CASSRPGGARGYTF
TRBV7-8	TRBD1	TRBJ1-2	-	TGTGCCAGCAGCTTAGGGGGACAGGCCATAAACTATGGCTACACCTTC	CASSLGGQAINYGYTF
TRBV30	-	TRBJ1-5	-	TGTGCCTGGAGTAGGGGGACAAATCAGCCCCAGCATTTT	CAWSRGTNQPQHF
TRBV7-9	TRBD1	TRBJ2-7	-	TGTGCCAGCAGCTCACGGACAGGCCCGTCTCCCTACGAGCAGTACTTC	CASSSRTGPSPYEQYF
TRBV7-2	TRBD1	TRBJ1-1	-	TGTGCCAGCAGTTCCCTCCCAGGGGGCACTGAAGCTTTCTTT	CASSSLPGGTEAFF
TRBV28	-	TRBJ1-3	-	TGTGCCAGCAGTACAGGGTCCAGAAACACCATATATTTT	CASSTGSRNTIYF
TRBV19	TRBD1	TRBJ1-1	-	TGTGCCAGTAGTATAAACAGGGGGCTTGGCACTGAAGCTTTCTTT	CASSINRGLGTEAFF
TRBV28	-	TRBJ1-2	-	TGTGCCAGCAGTTTAGCAGGGGCGTATGGCTACACCTTC	CASSLAGAYGYTF
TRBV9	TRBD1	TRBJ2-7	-	TGTGCCAGCAGCGTAGGGGGGACAGGTTCCTACGAGCAGTACTTC	CASSVGGTGSYEQYF
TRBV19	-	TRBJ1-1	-	TGTGCCTCGGGCAGGGAGAACACTGAAGCTTTCTTT	CASGRENTEAFF
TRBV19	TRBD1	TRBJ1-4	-	TGTGCCAGTAGACAGGGGAAGGGAAAACTGTTTTTT	CASRQGKGKLFF
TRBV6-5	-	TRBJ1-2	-	TGTGCCAGCAGCCCCACGACAGGTTTCTATGGCTACACCTTC	CASSPTTGFYGYTF
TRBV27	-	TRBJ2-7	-	TGTGCCAGCAGTTTTAGGGCGGGGGAGCAGTACTTC	CASSFRAGEQYF
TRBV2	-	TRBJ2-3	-	TGTGCCAGCACCCCAGGCAGGCACGACGCAGATACGCAGTATTTT	CASTPGRHDADTQYF
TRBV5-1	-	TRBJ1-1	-	TGCGCCAGCACCCGAGGTGGGACTGAAGCTTTCTTT	CASTRGGTEAFF
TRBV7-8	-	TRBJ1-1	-	TGTGCCAGCAGCTTACGTTCAGGGGTAGTTTGGAACACTGAAGCTTTCTTT	CASSLRSGVVWNTEAFF
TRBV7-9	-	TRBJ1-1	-	TGTGCCAGCAGTTACTCGGGGGGGAGGCCTGAAGCTTTCTTT	CASSYSGGRPEAFF
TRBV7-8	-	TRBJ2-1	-	TGTGCCAGCAGCCCTCGGACACTCTACAATGAGCAGTTCTTC	CASSPRTLYNEQFF
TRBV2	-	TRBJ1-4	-	TGTGCCAGCACCTTGGAGAGATCGAATGAAAAACTGTTTTTT	CASTLERSNEKLFF
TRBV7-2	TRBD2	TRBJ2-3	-	TGTGCCAGCAGCTTAAGGGGGCGGGGGGGAAGCACAGATACGCAGTATTTT	CASSLRGRGGSTDTQYF
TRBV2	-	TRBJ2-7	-	TGTGCCAGCAGTCAACGGGATGGCGAGCAGTACTTC	CASSQRDGEQYF
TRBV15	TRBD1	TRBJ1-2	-	TGTGCCACCAGCAGACGCGGACAGGGCCTCTATGGCTACACCTTC	CATSRRGQGLYGYTF
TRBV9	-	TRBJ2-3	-	TGTGCCAGCAGCGTAACCTTAGAAGATACGCAGTATTTT	CASSVTLEDTQYF
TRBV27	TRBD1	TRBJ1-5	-	TGTGCCAGCAGTTTCAGGACAGGGGATCAGCCCCAGCATTTT	CASSFRTGDQPQHF
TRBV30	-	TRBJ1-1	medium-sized	TGTGCCTGGAGTGTAGCCAGGGCCACTGAAGCTTTCTTT	CAWSVARATEAFF